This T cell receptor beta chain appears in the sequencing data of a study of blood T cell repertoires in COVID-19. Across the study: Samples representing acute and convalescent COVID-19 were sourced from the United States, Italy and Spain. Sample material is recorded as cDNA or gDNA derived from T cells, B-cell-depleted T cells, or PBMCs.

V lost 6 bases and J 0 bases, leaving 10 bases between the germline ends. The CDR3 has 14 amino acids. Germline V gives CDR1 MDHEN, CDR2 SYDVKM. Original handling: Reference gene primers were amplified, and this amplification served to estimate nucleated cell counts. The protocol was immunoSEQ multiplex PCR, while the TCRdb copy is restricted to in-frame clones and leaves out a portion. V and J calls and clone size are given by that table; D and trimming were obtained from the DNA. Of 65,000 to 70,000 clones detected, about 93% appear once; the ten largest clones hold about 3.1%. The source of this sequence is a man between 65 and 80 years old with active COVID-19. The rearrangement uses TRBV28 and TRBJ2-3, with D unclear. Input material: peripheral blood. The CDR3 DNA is TGTGCCAGCAGCCGTACTTTTAGCACAGATACGCAGTATTTT. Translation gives CASSRTFSTDTQYF.